Each of the 9 T cell receptor beta chains below was sequenced from the same sample in a study of patients and donors after allogeneic stem cell transplantation. One entry per CDR3 protein, called by TCRdb with MiXCR from the RT-PCR reads. This repertoire shows about 960,000 distinct CDR3 sequences, approximately 19% found once; its top ten account for 5% to 7.5%. The sequencing input was blood, either unsorted or a sorted T cell fraction (not recorded which). The receptors were sampled from a human donor who was either an allogeneic HSCT recipient or a stem cell or donor lymphocyte infusion donor (not recorded which). It is not recorded whose cells these are; they may come from a transplant donor.

This chain uses TRBV24-1 with TRBJ2-3, with 9 bases that match TRBD1. The V and J ends lost 3 bases and 3 bases, in that order; junction bases with no gene match: 9. Per the germline V gene, CDR1 is KGHDR and CDR2 is SFDVKD. The CDR3 totals 17 residues. CDR3 protein: CATSDVRDRAGTDTQYF. In DNA, the CDR3 is TGTGCCACCAGTGATGTGCGGGACAGGGCTGGGACAGATACGCAGTATTTT.

In its sample, this clonotype was seen once. At one boundary the junction diverges from the germline segment, which might be a read error. This chain connects TRBV12-3 or TRBV12-4 to TRBJ2-3; 10 bases align to TRBD2. The CDR3 is 15 residues long. In nucleotides, the CDR3 is TGTGCCAGCAGGTTAGCGGGAGGACTCACAGATACGCAGTATTTT. It encodes CASRLAGGLTDTQYF.

This clonotype was seen only a few times. The rearrangement links TRBV20-1 to TRBJ2-5, with 8 bases lining up with TRBD2. Looked up from germline, CDR1 is DFQATT and CDR2 is SNEGSKA (reference sequence). The CDR3 sequence is 16 residues long. V gave up 3 bases and J gave up 4 bases; unmatched junction bases: 13. This chain's CDR3 is CSARGTRTSNVETQYF. The CDR3 coding sequence is TGCAGTGCTAGGGGCACTAGGACTAGCAACGTAGAGACCCAGTACTTC.

This clonotype was counted a few times. The chain carries TRBV7-9 and TRBJ1-1; the D is unclear. Germline lookup yields CDR1 SEHNR and CDR2 FQNEAQ (reference sequence). With 4 bases removed from V and 8 bases from J, the gap between germline ends came to 11 bases. The CDR3 has 12 amino acids. The CDR3 loop reads CASSSRSPEAFF. CDR3 coding DNA: TGTGCCAGCAGCTCCCGGTCCCCGGAAGCTTTCTTT.

The J gene is TRBJ2-7, the V gene TRBV18; 13 nucleotides match TRBD2. The CDR3 totals 14 residues. The germline V gene encodes CDR1 KGHSH and CDR2 LQKENI. The V and J ends lost 2 bases and 5 bases, in that order; junction bases with no gene match: 0. CDR3 sequence: CASSPGTSGNEQYF. CDR3 in DNA: TGTGCCAGCTCACCAGGGACTAGCGGGAACGAGCAGTACTTC.

This clonotype turned up a few times. This chain connects TRBV4-1 to TRBJ2-7; 11 nucleotides match TRBD2. This CDR3 is built from 15 residues. J gave up 1 base and V 5 bases, and 4 bases lay outside the gene matches. The germline V gene encodes CDR1 MGHRA and CDR2 YSYEKL. This CDR3 reads CASSVGLAASYEQYF. CDR3 DNA: TGCGCCAGCAGCGTGGGACTAGCGGCGTCCTACGAGCAGTACTTC.

Many counts were recorded for this clonotype. This rearrangement joins TRBV12-3 or TRBV12-4 to TRBJ1-1; TRBD1 might be the D (6 bases). V was clipped by 3 bases and J by 1 base, with 9 bases between them. The length of the CDR3 is 14 residues. CDR3 DNA sequence: TGTGCCAGCAGTTTCCGGACAGCGAACACTGAAGCTTTCTTT. Translating it yields CASSFRTANTEAFF.

This clonotype turned up a few times. The chain uses TRBV6-5 and TRBJ2-2; weak D call: TRBD1 (8 bases). Germline values: CDR1 MNHEY, CDR2 SVGAGI. This CDR3 region has 15 residues. Trimming took 1 base from V and 7 from J, leaving 13 bases between them. The DNA for the CDR3 is TGTGCCAGCAGTTACTGGACAGGGACTAACGGGGAGCTGTTTTTT. Protein: CASSYWTGTNGELFF.

The chain employs TRBV4-2 and TRBJ2-1, with D maybe TRBD1 (6 bases). Germline-derived CDR1 and CDR2 are LGHNA and YNFKEQ. The germline V and J ends were trimmed by 3 bases and 6 bases, with 12 bases remaining between them. CDR3 size: 14 residues. The CDR3 coding sequence is TGTGCCAGCAGCCACCTTGGACAGACCAATGAGCAGTTCTTC. Residues: CASSHLGQTNEQFF.